A selection of T cell receptor beta chains follows, all from one sample in a study of T-cell memory formation after mild COVID-19. One entry per CDR3 protein, called by TCRdb with MiXCR from the 5' RACE reads. The repertoire has 400,000 or so distinct CDR3 sequences, roughly 20% of them found once; the top ten carry 7.5% to 9.5%. Sequencing was done on a sample of PBMCs or a T cell subset sorted from them (not recorded which). The receptor source for this set is an adult woman who had mild COVID-19 (a few samples of this study predate the infection). Cell type and time point are not known. CDR3s include the opening cysteine and the closing phenylalanine or tryptophan. Fields, in order: V gene, CDR3 protein.

TRBV3-1,CASSRSQVGSEAFF
TRBV7-2,CASSPGRITDTQYF
TRBV2,CASSSDRSTQETQYF
TRBV7-8,CASSNSNRAGANVLTF
TRBV13,CASSSLAGGLSGANVLTF
TRBV7-6,CASSSQGFHFSSYNEQFF
TRBV6-5,CASSQKAGYSYNEQFF
TRBV6-5,CASRVNSGNEQFF
TRBV5-1,CASSLEFGGGYEQYF
TRBV5-1,CASSLGDRGRIYEQYF
TRBV5-1,CASSLNSGTGKEQFF
TRBV20-1,CSARAWTGDPDTQYF
TRBV29-1,CSVEDLWGSYGYTF
TRBV7-2,CASSGGVAETQYF
TRBV6-2/TRBV6-3,CASSSPAHSKNTEAFF
TRBV13,CASSQSGTGTGDSYEQYF
TRBV7-9,CASSARPKAPAGANVLTF
TRBV6-5,CASSSGLAASEQYF